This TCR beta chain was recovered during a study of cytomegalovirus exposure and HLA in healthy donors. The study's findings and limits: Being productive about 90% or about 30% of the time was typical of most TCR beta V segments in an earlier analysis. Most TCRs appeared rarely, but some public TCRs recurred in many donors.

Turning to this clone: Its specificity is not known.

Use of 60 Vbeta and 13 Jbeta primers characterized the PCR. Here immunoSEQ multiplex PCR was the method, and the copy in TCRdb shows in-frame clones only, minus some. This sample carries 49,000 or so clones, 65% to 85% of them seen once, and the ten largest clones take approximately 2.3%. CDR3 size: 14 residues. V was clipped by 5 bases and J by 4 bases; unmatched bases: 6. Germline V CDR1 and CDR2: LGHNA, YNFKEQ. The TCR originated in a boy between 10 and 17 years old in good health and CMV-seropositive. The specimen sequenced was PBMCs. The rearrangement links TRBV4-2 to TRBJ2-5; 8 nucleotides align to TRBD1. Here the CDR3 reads CASSADRGIETQYF. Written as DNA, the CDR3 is TGTGCCAGCAGCGCAGACAGGGGAATAGAGACCCAGTACTTC.